Presented here are 20 T cell receptor beta chains from one specimen sequenced in a study of graft-versus-host responses after intestinal transplantation. Only in-frame clones appear in the TCRdb table, and some are missing; sequencing was by immunoSEQ multiplex PCR. The sample includes under 100,000 clones, approximately 80% seen only once; the top ten take 0.65% to 0.95%. No antigen has been assigned to these receptors. Source: unstimulated CD4+ T cells sorted from spleen or lymph node cells, taken before intestinal transplant. The receptors stem from a human donor who received an intestinal transplant.

This sequence joins TRBV2 and TRBJ2-3; 8 nucleotides line up with TRBD2. This CDR3 has 13 residues. With 7 bases clipped from V and 6 bases from J, the junction kept 6 bases outside the gene matches. Germline assignment: CDR1 SNHLY and CDR2 FYNNEI. CDR3: CASNGGAWDTQYF. CDR3 sequence (DNA): TGTGCCAGCAACGGGGGGGCCTGGGATACGCAGTATTTT.

This clone was observed a handful of times. The V call is TRBV28, the J call TRBJ1-2; D ambiguous. The CDR3 consists of 14 residues. V lost 1 base, J lost 4 bases, and 10 bases lay in between. Germline CDR1 reads MDHEN; CDR2 reads SYDVKM. CDR3: CASSLSWAGYGYTF. In DNA, the CDR3 is TGTGCCAGCAGTTTATCCTGGGCAGGCTATGGCTACACCTTC.

This sequence joins TRBV29-1 and TRBJ2-3; D is unresolved. Germline CDR1 is SQVTM and CDR2 is ANQGSEA. V was pared by 1 base and J by 2 bases, with 13 bases between. CDR3 length: 15 residues. The CDR3 nucleotides are TGCAGCGTTGAAGTCCTGGAGCCAGACACAGATACGCAGTATTTT. Protein: CSVEVLEPDTDTQYF.

V is TRBV7-2 and J is TRBJ1-6, with TRBD1 matching over 9 bases. The V and J ends lost 0 bases and 2 bases, in that order; junction bases with no gene match: 14. The CDR3 spans 21 residues. Germline assignment: CDR1 SGHTA and CDR2 FQGNSA. The CDR3, as DNA: TGTGCCAGCAGCTTAGCTGTTTGGGAGTTGGACAGGGGTACCTATAATTCACCCCTCCACTTT. Translating gives CASSLAVWELDRGTYNSPLHF.

The rearrangement joins TRBV5-4 to TRBJ2-1; TRBD1 might be the D (5 bases). Germline V gene sequence: CDR1 SGHNT, CDR2 YYREEE (reference sequence). Between the trimmed V and J ends, which lost 4 bases and 3 bases, there was a span of 17 bases. The length of the CDR3 is 16 residues. In DNA form, the CDR3 reads TGTGCCAGCAGCCCAGCCCAGGGCAAGAGCTACAATGAGCAGTTCTTC. The encoded protein is CASSPAQGKSYNEQFF. The whole variable domain, filled in from reference TRBV5-4 and TRBJ2-1, reads ETGVTQSPTHLIKTRGQQVTLRCSSQSGHNTVSWYQQALGQGPQFIFQYYREEENGRGNFPPRFSGLQFPNYSSELNVNALELDDSALYLCASSPAQGKSYNEQFFGPGTRLTVL.

The V and J genes are TRBV21-1 and TRBJ1-1. TRBV21-1 is tagged as a pseudogene. This CDR3 spans 17 amino acids. CDR3 in amino acids: CASRVRLGYTIRTEAFF. As DNA, the CDR3 is TGTGCCAGCAGGGTAAGGCTAGGCTACACAATTCGCACTGAAGCTTTCTTT.

This clone appeared a few times. This chain joins TRBV7-9 and TRBJ1-4; 7 bases match TRBD1. Per the germline V gene, CDR1 is SEHNR and CDR2 is FQNEAQ (reference sequence). The CDR3 contains 13 residues. The junction had 2 bases not matched to a gene; V was cut back by 5 bases and J by 5 bases. The CDR3 loop reads CASSRDRNEKLFF. As DNA, the CDR3 is TGTGCCAGCAGCCGGGACAGAAATGAAAAACTGTTTTTT.

The chain combines TRBV1 with TRBJ1-3; TRBD1 is the table's D call, not checked against the DNA. TRBV1 is a pseudogene segment. The length of the CDR3 is 16 residues. In nucleotides, the CDR3 is TGCACCAGCAGCCAAGATGGCATGGGGCTGGTAAACACCATATATTTT. Its translation: CTSSQDGMGLVNTIYF.

This rearrangement joins TRBV7-2 to TRBJ2-5; possibly TRBD2 for D (6 bases). Trimming left V 5 bases short and J 4 bases short, with 20 bases between. The CDR3 covers 16 residues. The germline V gene encodes CDR1 SGHTA and CDR2 FQGNSA. CDR3 sequence (DNA): TGTGCCAGCAGCCCCCTCGGGGGTAGCGCGAGAGAGACCCAGTACTTC. Residues: CASSPLGGSARETQYF.

This clone was seen a few times. The same CDR3 can be traced to other DNA sequences in this sample. The V and J genes are TRBV5-1 and TRBJ2-1; D call uncertain. Germline V CDR1 and CDR2: SGHRS, YFSETQ. The germline V and J ends were trimmed by 0 bases and 4 bases, with 11 bases remaining between them. There are 15 residues in the CDR3. This chain's CDR3 is CASSLAAGSYNEQFF. CDR3 DNA: TGCGCCAGCAGCTTGGCGGCAGGTTCGTACAATGAGCAGTTCTTC.

In its sample, this clone was seen once. The chain joins TRBV7-6 to TRBJ1-2; TRBD1 aligns across 7 bases. This CDR3 spans 14 amino acids. J was trimmed by 6 bases and V by 5 bases; bases with no gene match: 9. The germline V gene has CDR1 SGHVS and CDR2 FNYEAQ. In DNA form, the CDR3 reads TGTGCCAGCAGCGGGGGCGGTACAGGGGATGGCTACACCTTC. Amino acid sequence: CASSGGGTGDGYTF.

The V and J genes are TRBV15 and TRBJ2-3; 15 bases map to TRBD2. Germline V lookup: CDR1 LNHNV, CDR2 YYDKDF (reference sequence). CDR3 length equals 17 residues. The trim removed 5 bases at V and 1 base at J, leaving 4 bases unmatched. The CDR3, as DNA: TGTGCCACCAGCTCTGGACTAGCGGGAGGGGGCACAGATACGCAGTATTTT. Residues: CATSSGLAGGGTDTQYF.

This clone was seen only a few times. The chain couples TRBV10-3 to TRBJ2-7; no firm D call. The CDR3 contains 14 residues. CDR1 and CDR2 from the germline V gene are ENHRY and SYGVKD. V lost 0 bases to trimming and J lost 1 base, with 7 bases between them. CDR3 sequence reads: CAISESARSYEQYF. DNA of the CDR3: TGTGCCATCAGTGAGTCGGCCAGATCCTACGAGCAGTACTTC.

The chain has TRBV19 and TRBJ2-3; a possible D gene is TRBD2 (6 bases). Germline-derived CDR1 and CDR2 are LNHDA and SQIVND (reference sequence). The CDR3 consists of 12 residues. V dropped 5 bases and J dropped 7 bases, with 10 bases sitting between them. CDR3 DNA sequence: TGTGCCAGTAGTCGGGGGATTAATACGCAGTATTTT. It is translated as CASSRGINTQYF. Based on the CDR3 plus reference TRBV19 and TRBJ2-3, the full variable domain is DGGITQSPKYLFRKEGQNVTLSCEQNLNHDAMYWYRQDPGQGLRLIYYSQIVNDFQKGDIAEGYSVSREKKESFPLTVTSAQKNPTAFYLCASSRGINTQYFGPGTRLTVL.

This chain uses TRBV4-2 with TRBJ1-4; D may be TRBD1 (5 bases). There are 13 residues in the CDR3. In germline, CDR1 is LGHNA, CDR2 YNFKEQ. V lost 2 bases to trimming and J lost 8 bases, with 9 bases between them. In DNA form, the CDR3 reads TGTGCCAGCAGCCAAACAGGCTTAGAAAAACTGTTTTTT. Protein sequence: CASSQTGLEKLFF.

This chain uses TRBV29-1 with TRBJ1-5; 9 nucleotides agree with TRBD1. CDR1 and CDR2 from the germline V gene are SQVTM and ANQGSEA. Trimming cost V 6 bases and J 11 bases; bases outside gene matches: 14. CDR3 size: 14 residues. The DNA of the CDR3 is TGCAGCGTATTACAGGGGGCCCTCGTGCCGACCCAGCATTTT. This sequence encodes CSVLQGALVPTQHF. Looking up the rest from reference TRBV29-1 and TRBJ1-5 gives the full variable domain: SAVISQKPSRDICQRGTSLTIQCQVDSQVTMMFWYRQQPGQSLTLIATANQGSEATYESGFVIDKFPISRPNLTFSTLTVSNMSPEDSSIYLCSVLQGALVPTQHFGDGTRLSIL.

The chain couples TRBV7-9 to TRBJ1-4; 7 bases align to TRBD1. The CDR3 consists of 14 residues. Germline trimming cut 5 bases from V and 4 bases from J; bases unmatched to any gene: 4. Per the germline V gene, CDR1 is SEHNR and CDR2 is FQNEAQ (reference sequence). DNA for the CDR3: TGTGCCAGCAGCCGGGACAGAAGTAATGAAAAACTGTTTTTT. Its protein product is CASSRDRSNEKLFF.

V gene TRBV7-8 combines with J gene TRBJ2-7; 8 bases are a match to TRBD2. Germline loops: CDR1 SGHVS, CDR2 FQNEAQ. The V and J ends lost 3 bases and 2 bases, in that order; junction bases with no gene match: 0. The CDR3 contains 13 residues. CDR3 residues: CASSLTSAYEQYF. The CDR3 nucleotides read TGTGCCAGCAGCTTGACTAGCGCCTACGAGCAGTACTTC.

V is TRBV27 and J is TRBJ1-1, with D hard to call. CDR3 length: 14 amino acids. CDR1 is MNHEY and CDR2 is SMNVEV in the germline V gene (reference sequence). Trimming left V 2 bases short and J 0 bases short, with 7 bases between. In DNA, the CDR3 is TGTGCCAGCAGTTTAAACAGCATGAACACTGAAGCTTTCTTT. This gives the protein CASSLNSMNTEAFF.

This chain uses TRBV18 with TRBJ2-1; the match to TRBD2 covers 14 bases. Trimming removed 3 bases from V and 9 bases from J; junction bases left unmatched: 4. Germline V gene sequence: CDR1 KGHSH, CDR2 LQKENI. CDR3 length equals 15 residues. DNA of the CDR3: TGTGCCAGCTCACCGGGACTAGCGGGAGTTGGTGAGCAGTTCTTC. Translation: CASSPGLAGVGEQFF.